Following are 20 T cell receptor beta chains from one sample sequenced in a study of cytomegalovirus exposure and HLA in healthy donors. Amplification used 60 Vbeta primers and 13 Jbeta primers. Some clones are missing from TCRdb's copy, which holds only in-frame ones; the method was immunoSEQ multiplex PCR. The repertoire holds 100,000 to 150,000 clones, with about 80% as singletons. Sequenced material: PBMCs. Receptors originate from a girl aged 2 to 9 in good health and CMV-seronegative.

This clone came up a few times. V is TRBV7-9 and J is TRBJ2-3; D perhaps matches TRBD1 (6 bases). Trimming shortened V by 0 bases and J by 6 bases, and 10 bases separated the two germline ends. The CDR3 length is 14 residues. From germline, CDR1 is SEHNR and CDR2 FQNEAQ (reference sequence). CDR3 coding DNA: TGTGCCAGCAGCTTAGCGGGGGCTAGGGATACGCAGTATTTT. It encodes CASSLAGARDTQYF. Full variable domain (rest looked up from reference TRBV7-9 and TRBJ2-3): DTGVSQNPRHKITKRGQNVTFRCDPISEHNRLYWYRQTLGQGPEFLTYFQNEAQLEKSRLLSDRFSAERPKGSFSTLEIQRTEQGDSAMYLCASSLAGARDTQYFGPGTRLTVL.

This chain joins TRBV27 and TRBJ2-1; 7 bases are shared with TRBD1. CDR3 size: 16 residues. Germline V CDR1 and CDR2: MNHEY, SMNVEV (reference sequence). V dropped 5 bases and J dropped 4; count of bases not matched to a gene: 11. The CDR3 DNA reads as TGTGCCAGCAGTGGACCAAGTCCGGGACAGTACAATGAGCAGTTCTTC. Translated: CASSGPSPGQYNEQFF.

This rearrangement joins TRBV18 to TRBJ2-1, with 8 bases matching TRBD2. The CDR3 consists of 18 residues. V trimming: 3 bases; J trimming: 0 bases; junction bases outside the gene matches: 10. Germline loops: CDR1 KGHSH, CDR2 LQKENI. The CDR3 region is CASSPFGPGGSSYNEQFF. The DNA of the CDR3 is TGTGCCAGCTCACCGTTCGGTCCGGGGGGGAGCTCCTACAATGAGCAGTTCTTC.

V usage is TRBV29-1 and J usage is TRBJ2-3; perhaps TRBD2 as D (6 bases). The CDR3 covers 13 residues. Germline lookup yields CDR1 SQVTM and CDR2 ANQGSEA. V dropped 6 bases and J dropped 0 bases, with 10 bases sitting between them. The CDR3 spells CSVPSGSTDTQYF. The CDR3 DNA is TGCAGCGTCCCCAGCGGGAGCACAGATACGCAGTATTTT.

This clone has just one count. The chain carries TRBV28 and TRBJ2-7; 7 nucleotides line up with TRBD1. The length of the CDR3 is 12 residues. Trimming cost V 9 bases and J 6 bases; bases outside gene matches: 8. Per germline, CDR1 MDHEN and CDR2 SYDVKM. CDR3 protein: CASRTGPGEQYF. The CDR3 region has the DNA TGTGCCAGTAGGACAGGACCGGGCGAGCAGTACTTC.

The chain employs TRBV29-1 and TRBJ2-2, with D possibly being TRBD2 (6 bases). CDR1 SQVTM and CDR2 ANQGSEA come from the germline V gene. The length of the CDR3 is 14 residues. V gave up 3 bases and J gave up 2 bases, with 10 bases separating them. As DNA, the CDR3 is TGCAGCGTTGATTCGGGGGTTAACACCGGGGAGCTGTTTTTT. Translated: CSVDSGVNTGELFF.

This chain connects TRBV11-2 to TRBJ2-3; D is possibly TRBD1 (5 bases). The CDR3 consists of 16 residues. V was cut by 5 bases and J by 2 bases, with 17 bases left in between. Germline V CDR1 and CDR2: SGHAT, FQNNGV. The chain's CDR3 is CASSRGAEKPTDTQYF. CDR3 DNA: TGTGCCAGCAGCCGTGGGGCGGAGAAACCCACAGATACGCAGTATTTT.

This clone has just a few counts. The chain has TRBV4-1 and TRBJ1-5, with unresolved D. The CDR3 has 13 residues. The V and J ends lost 2 bases and 5 bases respectively, with 7 bases between them. Germline values: CDR1 MGHRA, CDR2 YSYEKL. The CDR3 DNA sequence: TGCGCCAGCAGCCAAATCGGAGATCAGCCCCAGCATTTT. Its translation: CASSQIGDQPQHF.

The table lists this clone with a few counts. The rearrangement links TRBV7-6 to TRBJ1-4; the match to TRBD1 covers 8 bases. Trimming cost V 5 bases and J 7 bases; bases outside gene matches: 9. CDR1 and CDR2 (germline): SGHVS, FNYEAQ. The CDR3 length is 15 residues. This CDR3 is CASSPGQGWGEKLFF. The CDR3 DNA reads TGTGCCAGCAGCCCCGGACAGGGATGGGGTGAAAAACTGTTTTTT.

This clone was counted a single time. The chain couples TRBV27 to TRBJ2-1; TRBD1 is a possible D gene (5 bases). Deletions cut 2 bases from V and 0 bases from J, with 23 bases between. The CDR3 loop spans 20 amino acids. The V gene's germline CDR1 is MNHEY and CDR2 SMNVEV (reference sequence). The CDR3 bases are TGTGCCAGCAGTTTAGGCTCCTGGGTAGGGGCCAAAATCTCCTACAATGAGCAGTTCTTC. Encoded protein: CASSLGSWVGAKISYNEQFF.

The chain employs TRBV9 and TRBJ1-4; D is undetermined. This CDR3 spans 17 amino acids. The V end was cut by 0 bases, the J end by 5 bases, with 17 bases between. The germline CDR1 and CDR2 sequences are SGDLS and YYNGEE. CDR3 loop: CASSVGGGFGGNEKLFF. CDR3 sequence (DNA): TGTGCCAGCAGCGTAGGGGGAGGGTTTGGAGGCAATGAAAAACTGTTTTTT.

The chain carries TRBV7-6 and TRBJ2-5, with 9 bases fitting TRBD2. Germline V gene data show CDR1 as SGHVS and CDR2 as FNYEAQ. The CDR3 length is 15 residues. Trimming at V came to 0 bases and at J to 5 bases, leaving 4 bases not matched to a gene. CDR3: CASSLAPAGGETQYF. CDR3 sequence (DNA): TGTGCCAGCAGCTTAGCCCCGGCGGGGGGGGAGACCCAGTACTTC.

The chain is built from TRBV6-1 and TRBJ2-3; 10 bases are shared with TRBD2. Trimming took 1 base from V and 2 from J; bases not matched to a gene: 15. Germline assignment: CDR1 MNHNS and CDR2 SASEGT. This CDR3 is 20 amino acids long. CDR3: CASSEDPYRRLAGHTDTQYF. The CDR3 DNA reads as TGTGCCAGCAGTGAAGATCCGTACCGTAGACTAGCGGGCCACACAGATACGCAGTATTTT.

The chain carries TRBV27 and TRBJ2-4; possible D gene TRBD1, 6 bases. The V gene's germline CDR1 is MNHEY and CDR2 SMNVEV (reference sequence). This CDR3 spans 17 amino acids. V was clipped by 2 bases and J by 6 bases, with 20 bases between them. In nucleotides, the CDR3 is TGTGCCAGCAGTTTAACAGTGGTAGGACAGAATCGAAACATTCAGTACTTC. This encodes CASSLTVVGQNRNIQYF.

V gene TRBV5-4 combines with J gene TRBJ2-2, with D maybe TRBD1 (6 bases). The CDR3 runs to 14 residues. Germline V CDR1 and CDR2: SGHNT, YYREEE (reference sequence). V was shortened by 10 bases and J by 3 bases, with 16 bases between the two germline ends. In DNA, the CDR3 is TGTGCCCAGCGCCCAGGGGTAGACACCGGGGAGCTGTTTTTT. Translated: CAQRPGVDTGELFF.

In this sample, this clone turned up once. The genes are TRBV6-1 and TRBJ2-3, with D tentatively TRBD2 (7 bases). CDR3 length: 16 residues. The V end lost 1 base, the J end lost 3 bases, and 14 bases lay between the germline ends. From germline, CDR1 is MNHNS and CDR2 SASEGT. DNA of the CDR3: TGTGCCAGCAGTGAAGTCCGGGGGGCGGCGACAGATACGCAGTATTTT. Translated: CASSEVRGAATDTQYF.

In its sample, this clone was seen a few times. V gene TRBV4-3 combines with J gene TRBJ2-6, with 11 bases matching TRBD1. Germline CDR1 reads LGHNA; CDR2 reads YSLEER. The CDR3 has 18 amino acids. V dropped 4 bases and J dropped 0; count of bases not matched to a gene: 5. The CDR3 nucleotides read TGCGCCAGCAGCCCTGCCGGGACAGGGGGCTCTGGGGCCAACGTCCTGACTTTC. Translation: CASSPAGTGGSGANVLTF.

The chain joins TRBV28 to TRBJ2-1, with TRBD2 matching 9 bases. With V trimmed by 6 bases and J by 0 bases, 21 bases remained unmatched. Germline lookup yields CDR1 MDHEN and CDR2 SYDVKM. The CDR3 loop spans 21 amino acids. CDR3 bases: TGTGCCAGCAGCACGACCTTCAACTGGGCTAGCGGGGCGAGCTCCTACAATGAGCAGTTCTTC. This translates into CASSTTFNWASGASSYNEQFF.

This chain joins TRBV18 and TRBJ2-1, with 10 bases lining up with TRBD1. Germline V CDR1 and CDR2: KGHSH, LQKENI. V shed 6 bases and J 7 bases; nucleotides not matched to a gene: 9. The CDR3 length is 15 residues. For the CDR3, the DNA is TGTGCCAGCTCTCCGATACCGGGACAGGGGAATGAGCAGTTCTTC. Amino acids: CASSPIPGQGNEQFF.

V is TRBV7-8 and J is TRBJ2-5, with 10 bases aligning to TRBD2. The germline gives CDR1 SGHVS, CDR2 FQNEAQ. V lost 5 bases and J lost 5; bases outside the gene matches: 5. The CDR3 totals 14 residues. The DNA for the CDR3 is TGTGCCAGCAGCCCTAGCGGGGGATGGGAGACCCAGTACTTC. Its protein product is CASSPSGGWETQYF.